This TCR beta chain appears in the sequencing data of a study of T cells in Graves' hyperthyroidism and ophthalmopathy. Overall study context: Any treatment followed the collection of peripheral blood at initial diagnosis. Whole-study findings and limits: In blood, most of the thyroid clonotypes expanded above 0.001 were also present.

Absent ophthalmopathy progression within 18 months defined stable Graves' hyperthyroidism. PBMCs were derived from about 10 ml fresh peripheral blood. The CDR3 extends over 14 amino acids. Germline CDR1 and CDR2: MNHNS and SASEGT. Between the trimmed V and J ends, which lost 8 bases and 3 bases, there was a span of 17 bases. What was amplified from RNA transcripts were TCR beta CDR3 regions. A set of HTBI primers served as the primers for a first-round RT-PCR of the TCR CDR3. A single record per CDR3 protein comes from TCRdb applying MiXCR to the multiplex PCR reads. The sample has under 700,000 distinct CDR3 sequences, 16% seen once. Concerning this clonotype: Its target is unknown.

The sequence derives from a woman between 18 and 29 years old with Graves' hyperthyroidism. Source material: blood. This rearrangement joins TRBV6-1 to TRBJ2-7; D is possibly TRBD2 (5 bases). CDR3 sequence reads: CASGRDRSHYEQYF. CDR3 sequence (DNA): TGTGCCAGCGGCCGGGATCGATCTCACTACGAGCAGTACTTC.